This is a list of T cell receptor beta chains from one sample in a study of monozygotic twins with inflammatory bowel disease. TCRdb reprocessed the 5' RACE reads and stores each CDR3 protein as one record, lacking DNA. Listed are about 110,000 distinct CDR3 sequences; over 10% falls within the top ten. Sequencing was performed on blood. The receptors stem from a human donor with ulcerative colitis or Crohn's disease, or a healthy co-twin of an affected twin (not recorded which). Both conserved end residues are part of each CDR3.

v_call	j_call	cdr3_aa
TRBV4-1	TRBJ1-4	CASSHPGRSEKLFF
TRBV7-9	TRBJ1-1	CASSLTNTEAFF
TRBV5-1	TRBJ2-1	CASSTGLAGNEQFF
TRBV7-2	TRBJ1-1	CASSYPTGKTEAFF
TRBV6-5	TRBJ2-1	CASSYGPQPGYNEQFF
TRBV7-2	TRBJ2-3	CASRDGASGDTQYF
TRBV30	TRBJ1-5	CAWSVRDRVREPQHF
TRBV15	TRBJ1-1	CATSREWRTGATEAFF
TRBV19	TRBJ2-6	CASSILLNGVSWANVLTF
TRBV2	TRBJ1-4	CATQADRRATNEKLFF
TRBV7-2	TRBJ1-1	CASSLLGGLGNTEAFF
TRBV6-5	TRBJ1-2	CASSYSEGALGYGYTF
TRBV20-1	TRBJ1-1	CSASPDTNTEAFF
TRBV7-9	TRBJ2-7	CASSWGVSSYEQYF
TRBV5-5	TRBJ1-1	CASSAPMGVEAFF
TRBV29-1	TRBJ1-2	CSVETRGHGYTF
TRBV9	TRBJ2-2	CASSTGVTGELFF
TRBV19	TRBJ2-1	CASSGTGGAGEQFF
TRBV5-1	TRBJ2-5	CASSLEDRRIGTQYF
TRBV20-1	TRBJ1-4	CSASSLGMNEKLFF
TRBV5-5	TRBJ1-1	CASSPDINRDTEAFF
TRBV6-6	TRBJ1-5	CASSAGTLSPQHF
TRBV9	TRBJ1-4	CASSEGAQGEKLFF
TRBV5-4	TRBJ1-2	CASSLAGQGNNYGYTF
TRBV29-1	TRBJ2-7	CSVRTAPYEQYF
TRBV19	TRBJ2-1	CASSWGGGRGIYNEQFF
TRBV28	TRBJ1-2	CASSTIGYGYTF
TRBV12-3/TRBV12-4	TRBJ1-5	CASGQFYSNQPQHF
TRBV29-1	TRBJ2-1	CSVVLRGRDNEQFF
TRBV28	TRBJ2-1	CASSKKAGGYNEQFF
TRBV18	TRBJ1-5	CASSPGTGNNQPQRF
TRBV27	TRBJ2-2	CASGVWGEGGELFF
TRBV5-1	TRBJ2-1	CASSLAFKGAGSSEQFF
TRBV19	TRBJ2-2	CASSIEISNTGELFF
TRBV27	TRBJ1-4	CASSWGQGAEKLFF
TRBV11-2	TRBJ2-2	CASSSYRGRGGELFF
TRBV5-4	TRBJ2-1	CASSLGVAHYNEQFF
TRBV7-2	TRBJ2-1	CASSVSQQNNEQFF
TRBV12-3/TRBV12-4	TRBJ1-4	CASTTRRDPLATNEKLFF
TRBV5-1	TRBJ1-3	CASSWSTGFGNTIYF
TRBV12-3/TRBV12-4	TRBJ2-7	CASSFQGHIRAEQYF
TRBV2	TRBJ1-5	CASRSSSGNQPQHF
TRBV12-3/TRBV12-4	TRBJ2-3	CASSFRGTDTQYF
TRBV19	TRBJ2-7	CASSMGTGGTYEQYF
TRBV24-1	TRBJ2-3	CATSDLRGATDTQYF